Listed below are T cell receptor beta chains from one sample, sequenced in a study of blood T cell repertoires in COVID-19. Profiled with immunoSEQ multiplex PCR; TCRdb holds only in-frame clones, not every one. This sample carries around 230,000 clones, roughly 90% of them seen once, and the ten largest clones take 3.5% to 4%. Sequencing input: PBMCs or T cells enriched from blood (not recorded which). All receptors derive from a woman aged 25-40 years with acute COVID-19. CDR3s include the opening cysteine and the closing phenylalanine or tryptophan. Each record gives: D gene, CDR3 length, V gene, clone size, J gene, CDR3 protein, CDR3 DNA. The D gene is left open where the match is weak. Clone size is given for some rows only: seen once, a few or many times, or a class if the clone is expanded.

D: TRBD1; length: 13; V: TRBV7-3; size: .; J: TRBJ2-1; CDR3: CASSPDKDRVRFF; DNA: TGTGCCAGCAGCCCCGACAAGGACAGGGTTAGGTTCTTC
D: .; length: 14; V: TRBV5-1; size: .; J: TRBJ2-7; CDR3: CASSLSGARDEQYF; DNA: TGCGCCAGCAGCTTGTCGGGAGCGCGCGACGAGCAGTACTTC
D: TRBD1; length: 14; V: TRBV7-2; size: .; J: TRBJ1-6; CDR3: CASSPTGERRSLHF; DNA: TGTGCCAGCAGCCCGACAGGGGAACGGAGGTCCCTCCACTTT
D: .; length: 13; V: TRBV4-1; size: .; J: TRBJ1-1; CDR3: CASNTGGATEAFF; DNA: TGCGCCAGCAACACCGGGGGAGCCACTGAAGCTTTCTTT
D: .; length: 15; V: TRBV3-1/TRBV3-2; size: .; J: TRBJ1-3; CDR3: CASSRAVVAGNTIYF; DNA: TGTGCCAGCAGCCGCGCGGTGGTGGCTGGAAACACCATATATTTT
D: TRBD1; length: 13; V: TRBV28; size: .; J: TRBJ1-2; CDR3: CASIGDSPYGYTF; DNA: TGTGCCAGCATTGGGGACAGCCCCTATGGCTACACCTTC
D: .; length: 16; V: TRBV4-1; size: .; J: TRBJ1-2; CDR3: CASSQEGNSADYGYTF; DNA: TGCGCCAGCAGCCAAGAAGGCAACAGTGCAGACTATGGCTACACCTTC
D: TRBD1; length: 16; V: TRBV5-5; size: .; J: TRBJ2-2; CDR3: CASSDPGQGYTGELFF; DNA: TGTGCCAGCAGCGATCCGGGACAGGGATACACCGGGGAGCTGTTTTTT
D: .; length: 15; V: TRBV4-2; size: .; J: TRBJ1-5; CDR3: CASSQDRSGNQPQHF; DNA: TGTGCCAGCAGCCAAGATCGGTCAGGGAATCAGCCCCAGCATTTT
D: .; length: 11; V: TRBV12-3/TRBV12-4; size: .; J: TRBJ1-2; CDR3: CASSQGGGYTF; DNA: TGTGCCAGCAGCCAGGGAGGTGGCTACACCTTC
D: .; length: 12; V: TRBV28; size: .; J: TRBJ2-5; CDR3: CASSTRQETQYF; DNA: TGTGCCAGCAGCACCCGCCAGGAGACCCAGTACTTC
D: TRBD2; length: 20; V: TRBV29-1; size: few; J: TRBJ2-3; CDR3: CSVEGRGLAGNDLKTDTQYF; DNA: TGCAGCGTTGAAGGCAGAGGACTAGCGGGAAACGATTTAAAAACAGATACGCAGTATTTT
D: TRBD1; length: 15; V: TRBV5-8; size: once; J: TRBJ2-7; CDR3: CASSFRDRGSYEQYF; DNA: TGTGCCAGCAGCTTCCGGGACAGGGGATCCTACGAGCAGTACTTC
D: .; length: 16; V: TRBV27; size: .; J: TRBJ1-2; CDR3: CASRKIPPKTGFGYTF; DNA: TGTGCCAGCAGAAAAATCCCACCCAAGACAGGCTTTGGCTACACCTTC
D: TRBD1; length: 16; V: TRBV19; size: .; J: TRBJ1-3; CDR3: CASSTWTGSSGNTIYF; DNA: TGTGCCAGTAGTACGTGGACAGGGAGCTCTGGAAACACCATATATTTT
D: .; length: 15; V: TRBV6-5; size: .; J: TRBJ2-1; CDR3: CASSRQVSAPNEQFF; DNA: TGTGCCAGCAGTCGACAGGTCTCGGCTCCCAATGAGCAGTTCTTC
D: .; length: 12; V: TRBV6-5; size: .; J: TRBJ1-2; CDR3: CASSGQGYGYTF; DNA: TGTGCCAGCAGCGGGCAGGGGTATGGCTACACCTTC
D: .; length: 13; V: TRBV6-1; size: .; J: TRBJ1-4; CDR3: CASSETREWKLFF; DNA: TGTGCCAGCAGTGAAACGAGGGAGTGGAAACTGTTTTTT
D: .; length: 14; V: TRBV21-1; size: .; J: TRBJ2-2; CDR3: CASTHGSDTGELFF; DNA: TGTGCCAGCACGCACGGTTCGGACACCGGGGAGCTGTTTTTT
D: .; length: 14; V: TRBV19; size: .; J: TRBJ1-2; CDR3: CASISGEGNYGYTF; DNA: TGTGCCAGTATTTCCGGGGAGGGGAACTATGGCTACACCTTC
D: .; length: 13; V: TRBV29-1; size: .; J: TRBJ2-5; CDR3: CSVASDRQETQYF; DNA: TGCAGCGTTGCGTCGGACAGACAAGAGACCCAGTACTTC
D: TRBD1; length: 16; V: TRBV6-1; size: .; J: TRBJ2-7; CDR3: CASSAWSGTETGEQYF; DNA: TGTGCCAGCAGTGCCTGGTCCGGGACAGAAACGGGGGAGCAGTACTTC
D: TRBD1; length: 18; V: TRBV3-1/TRBV3-2; size: .; J: TRBJ2-5; CDR3: CASSQDLSSGGVWETQYF; DNA: TGTGCCAGCAGCCAAGATCTCTCTTCAGGGGGCGTATGGGAGACCCAGTACTTC
D: .; length: 17; V: TRBV5-4; size: .; J: TRBJ2-1; CDR3: CASSPKGGPSSYNEQFF; DNA: TGTGCCAGCAGCCCTAAGGGAGGTCCTAGCTCCTACAATGAGCAGTTCTTC
D: TRBD1; length: 17; V: TRBV5-1; size: .; J: TRBJ1-2; CDR3: CASSLAPTGDGVGGYTF; DNA: TGCGCCAGCAGCTTGGCTCCCACAGGGGATGGGGTTGGTGGCTACACCTTC
D: .; length: 14; V: TRBV28; size: .; J: TRBJ1-4; CDR3: CASSPSGGVEKLFF; DNA: TGTGCCAGCAGCCCCTCGGGAGGGGTTGAAAAACTGTTTTTT
D: .; length: 17; V: TRBV7-6; size: .; J: TRBJ1-5; CDR3: CASSLSIGRVGNQPQHF; DNA: TGTGCCAGCAGCTTATCCATCGGGAGGGTTGGCAATCAGCCCCAGCATTTT
D: .; length: 16; V: TRBV4-2; size: .; J: TRBJ2-2; CDR3: CASSQDTGMRTGELFF; DNA: TGTGCCAGCAGCCAAGATACGGGGATGAGGACCGGGGAGCTGTTTTTT
D: .; length: 16; V: TRBV4-1; size: once; J: TRBJ1-6; CDR3: CASSQSIRGGNSPLHF; DNA: TGCGCCAGCAGCCAATCCATCCGGGGGGGTAATTCACCCCTCCACTTT
D: .; length: 14; V: TRBV4-1; size: .; J: TRBJ2-1; CDR3: CASSQVGAYNEQFF; DNA: TGCGCCAGCAGCCAAGTGGGCGCGTACAATGAGCAGTTCTTC
D: .; length: 13; V: TRBV27; size: .; J: TRBJ1-1; CDR3: CASSLRGWTEAFF; DNA: TGTGCCAGCAGTCTCAGGGGATGGACTGAAGCTTTCTTT
D: TRBD1; length: 13; V: TRBV11-3; size: .; J: TRBJ1-1; CDR3: CASSLGTGTEAFF; DNA: TGTGCCAGCAGCTTAGGGACAGGGACTGAAGCTTTCTTT
D: TRBD1; length: 15; V: TRBV15; size: .; J: TRBJ2-5; CDR3: CATSRDRARQETQYF; DNA: TGTGCCACCAGCAGGGACAGGGCGAGGCAAGAGACCCAGTACTTC
D: .; length: 16; V: TRBV7-6; size: .; J: TRBJ1-1; CDR3: CASSLATGHKNTEAFF; DNA: TGTGCCAGCAGCTTAGCTACGGGTCACAAGAACACTGAAGCTTTCTTT
D: .; length: 14; V: TRBV14; size: .; J: TRBJ1-3; CDR3: CASSSPVSGNTIYF; DNA: TGTGCCAGCAGCTCCCCGGTCTCTGGAAACACCATATATTTT
D: TRBD1; length: 12; V: TRBV18; size: .; J: TRBJ1-2; CDR3: CASSLTGDGYTF; DNA: TGTGCCAGCTCACTGACAGGGGACGGCTACACCTTC
D: .; length: 12; V: TRBV9; size: .; J: TRBJ1-1; CDR3: CASGIQGGEAFF; DNA: TGTGCCAGCGGTATCCAAGGGGGTGAAGCTTTCTTT